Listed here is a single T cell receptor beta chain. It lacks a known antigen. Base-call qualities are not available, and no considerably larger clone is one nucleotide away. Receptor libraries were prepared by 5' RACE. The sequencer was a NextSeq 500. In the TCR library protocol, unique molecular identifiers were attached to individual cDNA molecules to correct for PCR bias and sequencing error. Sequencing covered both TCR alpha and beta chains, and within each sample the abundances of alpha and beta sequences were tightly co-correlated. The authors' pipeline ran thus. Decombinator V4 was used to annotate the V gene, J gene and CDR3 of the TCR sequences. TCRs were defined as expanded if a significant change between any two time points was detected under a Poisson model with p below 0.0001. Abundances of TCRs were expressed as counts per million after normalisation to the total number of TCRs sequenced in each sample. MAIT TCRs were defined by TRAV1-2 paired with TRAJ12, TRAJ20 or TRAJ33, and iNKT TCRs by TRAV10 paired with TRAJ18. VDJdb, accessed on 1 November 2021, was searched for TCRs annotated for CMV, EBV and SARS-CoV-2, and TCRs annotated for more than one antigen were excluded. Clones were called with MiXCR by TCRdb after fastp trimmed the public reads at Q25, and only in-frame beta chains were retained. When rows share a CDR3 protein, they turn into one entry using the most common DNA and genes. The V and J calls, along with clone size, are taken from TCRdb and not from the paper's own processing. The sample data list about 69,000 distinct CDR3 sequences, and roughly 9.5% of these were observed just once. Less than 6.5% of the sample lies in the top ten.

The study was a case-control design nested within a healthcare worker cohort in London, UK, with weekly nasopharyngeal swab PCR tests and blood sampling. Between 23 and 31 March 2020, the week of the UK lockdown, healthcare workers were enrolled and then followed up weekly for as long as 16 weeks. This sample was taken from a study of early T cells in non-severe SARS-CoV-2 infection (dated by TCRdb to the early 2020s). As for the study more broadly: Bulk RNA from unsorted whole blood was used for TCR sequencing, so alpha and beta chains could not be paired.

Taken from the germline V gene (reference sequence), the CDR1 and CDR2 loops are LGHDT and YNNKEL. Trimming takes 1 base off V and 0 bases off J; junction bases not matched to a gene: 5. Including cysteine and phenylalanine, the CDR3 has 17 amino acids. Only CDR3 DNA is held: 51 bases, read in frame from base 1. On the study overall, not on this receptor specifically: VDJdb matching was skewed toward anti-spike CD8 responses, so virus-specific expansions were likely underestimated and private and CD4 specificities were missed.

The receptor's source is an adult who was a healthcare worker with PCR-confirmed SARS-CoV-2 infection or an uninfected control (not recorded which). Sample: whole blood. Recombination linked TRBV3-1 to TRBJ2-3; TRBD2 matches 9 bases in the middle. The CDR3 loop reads CASSQAPSGASTDTQYF. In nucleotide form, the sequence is TGTGCCAGCAGCCAAGCGCCTAGCGGGGCTAGCACAGATACGCAGTATTTT.